This T cell receptor (beta chain) stems from a study of blood T cell repertoires in COVID-19. Study-level background: Sites in the United States, Italy and Spain provided acute and convalescent COVID-19 samples. PBMCs, B-cell-depleted T cells, or T cells were the source of the cDNA or gDNA that made up the material.

Using immunoSEQ multiplex PCR, the repertoire was profiled, and TCRdb retains in-frame clones only, with some absent. The sample has approximately 150,000 clones; roughly 84% are singletons. CDR1 is SNHLY and CDR2 is FYNNEI in the germline V gene. This CDR3 is 12 amino acids long. Trimming removed 0 bases at V and 4 bases at J, with 4 bases between. This clone was observed once. The source of this sequence is a human donor in a cohort sampled during active COVID-19. Sequenced material: peripheral blood. V usage is TRBV2 and J usage is TRBJ2-7; D unclear. This CDR3 is CASSEARYEQYF. Written as DNA, the CDR3 is TGTGCCAGCAGTGAAGCGCGATACGAGCAGTACTTC.